This T cell receptor beta chain derives from a study of CD8 T cells in ankylosing spondylitis. At least ten counts were recorded for this clonotype. The CDR3 spans 16 residues. V was cut by 3 bases and J by 0 bases, with 12 bases left in between. Germline CDR1 reads LGHNA; CDR2 reads YNFKEQ. MiXCR, run by TCRdb on the 5' RACE reads, gives a single entry per CDR3 protein. The sample has 250,000 or so distinct CDR3 sequences, roughly 10% seen once. Source material: blood, either unsorted or a sorted T cell fraction (not recorded which). The sequence derives from a male donor with ankylosing spondylitis or in good health (not recorded which). This chain uses TRBV4-2 with TRBJ1-5; D unclear. The CDR3: CASSQDLGHSNQPQHF. The CDR3 DNA sequence: TGTGCCAGCAGCCAGGACTTAGGTCATAGCAATCAGCCCCAGCATTTT.